This T cell receptor beta chain was identified during a study of CD8+CD57+ T cells in acquired aplastic anemia. With respect to this clonotype: A junction boundary mismatches the germline segment, possibly from a read error.

Profiling of TCR beta VDJ combinations and CDR3 sequences used genomic DNA as template. MiXCR was run by TCRdb on the reads, yielding one entry per CDR3 protein. The sample gives 200,000 to 300,000 distinct CDR3 sequences, about 80% of which show up once; less than 50% is in the top ten. Flow cytometry had shown expanded CD8+CD57+ cells in the patients chosen for sequencing. The germline V gene has CDR1 SGHTA and CDR2 FQGNSA. The CDR3 extends over 14 amino acids. The V and J genes are TRBV7-2 and TRBJ2-1, with 12 bases that match TRBD1. Sequenced input: sorted CD4+, CD8+, or CD8+CD57+ T cells (not recorded which) from PBMCs. The source of this sequence is a human donor with aplastic anemia. The CDR3 bases are TGTGCCAGCAGTTCAGGGACAGGGGGCTATAAGCAGTATTTC. This codes for CASSSGTGGYKQYF.